This is a list of T cell receptor beta chains from one sample in a study of cytotoxic CD8 clonotypes in ibrutinib-treated CLL. Method: immunoSEQ multiplex PCR; TCRdb's copy keeps in-frame clones and lacks some. The sample shows 90,000 to 95,000 clones, approximately 80% of them seen only once. The sequencing here drew on PBMCs, taken after 24 months of ibrutinib treatment. The origin of the receptors is a human donor with chronic lymphocytic leukemia. CDR3s include the opening cysteine and the closing phenylalanine or tryptophan. The D gene is left open where the match is weak.

d_call | j_call | v_call | cdr3_aa
TRBD1 | TRBJ1-3 | TRBV6-5 | CASSSGDRPSGNTIYF
TRBD1 | TRBJ2-2 | TRBV15 | CATSRGGQGVAGELFF
TRBD2 | TRBJ2-5 | TRBV7-2 | CASSPASFSGGQETQYF
TRBD1 | TRBJ1-1 | TRBV14 | CASSVPWGQGSRNTEAFF
- | TRBJ1-5 | TRBV6-1 | CASSEGRGGQPQHF
- | TRBJ1-4 | TRBV5-8 | CASSERGGHLEKLFF
- | TRBJ2-5 | TRBV28 | CASRQAAYGVYF
TRBD2 | TRBJ2-1 | TRBV10-3 | CAISDSGTSGSSYNEQFF
TRBD1 | TRBJ1-3 | TRBV28 | CASSTGGSGNTIYF
- | TRBJ1-2 | TRBV6-6 | CASGTRGTNYGYTF
- | TRBJ2-7 | TRBV11-2 | CASSGRQDSYEQYF
- | TRBJ2-1 | TRBV9 | CASSGMRGANEQFF
- | TRBJ1-2 | TRBV27 | CASSLQGRWDGYTF
- | TRBJ2-5 | TRBV9 | CASSVSRGETQYF
- | TRBJ2-1 | TRBV29-1 | CSGHWGGDEQFF
TRBD1 | TRBJ2-7 | TRBV7-9 | CASSVQTGGASYEQYF
TRBD1 | TRBJ2-4 | TRBV2 | CASMPDRPSLAKNIQYF
TRBD2 | TRBJ2-2 | TRBV2 | CASVETSGRAGELFF
- | TRBJ2-7 | TRBV11-2 | CASSQPLRPNSSYEQYF
TRBD1 | TRBJ1-3 | TRBV18 | CASSPTRTGSGNTIYF
TRBD2 | TRBJ2-1 | TRBV27 | CASSLLPGGGLAGVQREQFF
TRBD2 | TRBJ2-7 | TRBV5-1 | CASSLWLAGGASSYEQYF
TRBD1 | TRBJ2-3 | TRBV7-3 | CASSTQTGGTDTQYF
- | TRBJ1-5 | TRBV27 | CASSPMSAEQPQHF
- | TRBJ2-1 | TRBV19 | CASSKTTYNEQFF
- | TRBJ2-7 | TRBV4-2 | CASSQDSQGIPYEQYF
- | TRBJ2-5 | TRBV19 | CASSSRETQYF
- | TRBJ2-5 | TRBV14 | CASSYRGGIQETQYF
- | TRBJ2-3 | TRBV11-3 | CASSLGGNADTQYF
TRBD1 | TRBJ1-1 | TRBV5-6 | CASSGRGLGIEAFF
- | TRBJ2-1 | TRBV19 | CASSIPWGAYNEQFF
TRBD1 | TRBJ1-4 | TRBV27 | CASRGQWNEKLFF
- | TRBJ2-7 | TRBV6-5 | CASSYPGSAAEQYF
TRBD2 | TRBJ2-1 | TRBV11-2 | CASSLIRTSGSSYNEQFF
- | TRBJ1-2 | TRBV18 | CASSPPRRGEDYGYTF
TRBD2 | TRBJ2-7 | TRBV27 | CASSWGTSGTEQYF
TRBD1 | TRBJ1-2 | TRBV7-9 | CASSLEGGQGTNYGYTF
TRBD1 | TRBJ1-2 | TRBV14 | CASSQQGASNYGYTF
- | TRBJ2-5 | TRBV5-1 | CASSRGGLGETQYF
TRBD2 | TRBJ2-3 | TRBV9 | CASSVKSGGAVDTQYF
- | TRBJ1-5 | TRBV19 | CASTMGGFQPQHF